The table lists the clone carrying this TCR beta chain with many counts. The target antigen is unknown. The data are from a study of T-cell memory formation after mild COVID-19. On the study more broadly: TCR clusters were mostly donor specific. General study points: Among CD4+ contracting clones, most were CM and EM, and CD8+ ones EMRA. From day 15 to 85, contracting clones were balanced between CD4 and CD8, whereas later expanders leaned toward CD4+.

The trim removed 1 base at V and 6 bases at J, leaving 5 bases unmatched. The germline CDR1 and CDR2 sequences are LGHDT and YNNKEL (reference sequence). The CDR3 length is 15 residues. 5'RACE primed from the constant segment yielded TCR alpha and TCR beta cDNA libraries bearing sample barcodes and UMIs. TCRdb reprocessed the 5' RACE reads with MiXCR, giving one entry per CDR3 protein. The table lists some 40,000 distinct CDR3 sequences, less than 9.5% of them singletons, with about 11% in the top ten. The genes are TRBV3-1 and TRBJ2-5; the match to TRBD1 covers 10 bases. The clonotype originates from an adult woman who had mild COVID-19 (a few samples of this study predate the infection). Cell type and time point are not known. The material sequenced was PBMCs or a T cell subset sorted from them (not recorded which). CDR3 in DNA: TGTGCCAGCAGCCAAGGTTTGGGACAGGGGAAGACCCAGTACTTC. Residues: CASSQGLGQGKTQYF.